The 7 T cell receptor beta chains reported below all come from one sample, sequenced in a study of T cell repertoires in cytomegalovirus infection. TCRdb analysed the reads with MiXCR anew, one entry per CDR3 protein. The data show under 600,000 distinct CDR3 sequences, 16% seen once. Sequencing was done on a sample of CD8+ T cells from PBMCs. These TCRs come from a human donor in good health (CMV status not recorded). Some clones in this sample may be carry-over from other donors' samples.

This clonotype was counted once. It may be a read error: a sequence one base away is much more abundant. The rearrangement joins TRBV11-1 to TRBJ2-1; 13 bases map to TRBD2. CDR1 is SGHAT and CDR2 is FQDESV in the germline V gene (reference sequence). This CDR3 comprises 18 residues. CDR3 nucleotides: TGTGCCAGCAGCTTATCGGGACTAGCGGGGTACTCCTACAATGGGCAGTTCTTC. As protein: CASSLSGLAGYSYNGQFF.

The chain uses TRBV4-2 and TRBJ1-5; D not certain. Per germline, CDR1 LGHNA and CDR2 YNFKEQ. Trimming cost V 1 base and J 4 bases, with 11 bases left between them. This CDR3 comprises 15 residues. The CDR3 protein is CASSQVGGWNQPQHF. The CDR3, as DNA: TGTGCCAGCAGCCAAGTTGGAGGGTGGAATCAGCCCCAGCATTTT.

The J gene is TRBJ2-5, the V gene TRBV3-1, with 7 bases aligning to TRBD2. The length of the CDR3 is 15 residues. The J segment lost 2 bases and the V segment lost 3 bases, leaving 6 bases of the junction unmatched. The germline gives CDR1 LGHDT, CDR2 YNNKEL (reference sequence). The CDR3 sequence: CASSQGTMDQETQYF. The CDR3 DNA reads TGTGCCAGCAGCCAGGGGACTATGGATCAAGAGACCCAGTACTTC.

The V and J genes are TRBV4-2 and TRBJ1-1; 8 bases align to TRBD1. The V gene's germline CDR1 is LGHNA and CDR2 YNFKEQ. The CDR3 extends over 15 amino acids. V shed 2 bases, J shed 3 bases, and the junction held 5 bases outside the gene matches. The CDR3 region has the DNA TGTGCCAGCAGCCAATCACAGGGGGAACACACTGAAGCTTTCTTT. Protein: CASSQSQGEHTEAFF.

About this clonotype: Given a much more abundant clone one base away, this may be a read error. The chain couples TRBV11-2 to TRBJ2-7; D is perhaps TRBD1 (6 bases). The CDR3 runs to 12 residues. Germline lookup yields CDR1 SGHAT and CDR2 FQNNGV. The CDR3 reads CASSQEGDEPYF. For the CDR3, the DNA is TGTGCCAGCAGCCAAGAGGGGGACGAGCCGTACTTC. Filled out from reference TRBV11-2 and TRBJ2-7, the complete variable domain reads EAGVAQSPRYKIIEKRQSVAFWCNPISGHATLYWYQQILGQGPKLLIQFQNNGVVDDSQLPKDRFSAERLKGVDSTLKIQPAKLEDSAVYLCASSQEGDEPYFGPGTRLTVT.

For this clonotype: Since no conserved phenylalanine or tryptophan closes the CDR3, a read error is the likely cause. The V and J genes are TRBV29-1 and TRBJ2-5; D is perhaps TRBD2 (5 bases). V lost 2 bases to trimming and J lost 8 bases, with 24 bases between them. Germline lookup yields CDR1 SQVTM and CDR2 ANQGSEA. The CDR3 extends over 16 amino acids. The CDR3 sequence: CSVEKAGTKSGRTQYY. CDR3 nucleotide sequence: TGCAGCGTTGAAAAGGCCGGTACCAAGAGTGGGAGAACCCAGTACTAC.

This clonotype has at least ten counts. V gene TRBV6-1 combines with J gene TRBJ1-1, with D maybe TRBD1 (6 bases). Germline-derived CDR1 and CDR2 are MNHNS and SASEGT. Trimming shortened V by 3 bases and J by 4 bases, and 21 bases separated the two germline ends. The CDR3 contains 17 residues. CDR3: CASSDPYKGRRGTEAFF. The CDR3 nucleotides are TGTGCCAGCAGTGACCCCTATAAGGGGCGCAGGGGCACTGAAGCTTTCTTT.